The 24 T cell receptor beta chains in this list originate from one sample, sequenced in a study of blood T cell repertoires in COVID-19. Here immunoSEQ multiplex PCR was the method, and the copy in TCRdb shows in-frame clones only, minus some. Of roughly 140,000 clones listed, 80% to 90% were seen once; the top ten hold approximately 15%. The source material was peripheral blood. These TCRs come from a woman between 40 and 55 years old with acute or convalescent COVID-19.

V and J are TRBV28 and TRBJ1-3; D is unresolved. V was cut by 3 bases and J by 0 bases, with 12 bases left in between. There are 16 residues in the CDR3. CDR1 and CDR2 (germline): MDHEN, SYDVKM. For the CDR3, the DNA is TGTGCCAGCAGTTTTCTTCAGGCCCTCTCTGGAAACACCATATATTTT. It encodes CASSFLQALSGNTIYF. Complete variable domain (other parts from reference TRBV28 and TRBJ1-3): DVKVTQSSRYLVKRTGEKVFLECVQDMDHENMFWYRQDPGLGLRLIYFSYDVKMKEKGDIPEGYSVSREKKERFSLILESASTNQTSMYLCASSFLQALSGNTIYFGEGSWLTVV.

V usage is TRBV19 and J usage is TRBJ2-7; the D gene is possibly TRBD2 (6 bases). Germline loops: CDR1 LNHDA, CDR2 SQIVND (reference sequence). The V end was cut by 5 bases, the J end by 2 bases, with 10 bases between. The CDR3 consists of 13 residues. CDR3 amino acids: CASSGDSAYEQYF. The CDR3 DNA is TGTGCCAGTAGTGGGGACTCCGCCTACGAGCAGTACTTC.

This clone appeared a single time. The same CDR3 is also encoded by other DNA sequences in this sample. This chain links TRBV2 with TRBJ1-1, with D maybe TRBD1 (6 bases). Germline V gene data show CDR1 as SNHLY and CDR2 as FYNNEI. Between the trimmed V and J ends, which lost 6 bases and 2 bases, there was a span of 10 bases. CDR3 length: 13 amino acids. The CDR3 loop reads CASRSQGNTEAFF. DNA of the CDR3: TGTGCCAGCAGATCACAGGGTAACACTGAAGCTTTCTTT.

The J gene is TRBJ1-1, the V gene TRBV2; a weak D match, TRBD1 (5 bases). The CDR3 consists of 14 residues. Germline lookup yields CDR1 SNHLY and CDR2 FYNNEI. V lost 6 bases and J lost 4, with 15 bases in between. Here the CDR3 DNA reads TGTGCCAGCAGGGCCAGGGTGGCTTCCACTGAAGCTTTCTTT. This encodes CASRARVASTEAFF.

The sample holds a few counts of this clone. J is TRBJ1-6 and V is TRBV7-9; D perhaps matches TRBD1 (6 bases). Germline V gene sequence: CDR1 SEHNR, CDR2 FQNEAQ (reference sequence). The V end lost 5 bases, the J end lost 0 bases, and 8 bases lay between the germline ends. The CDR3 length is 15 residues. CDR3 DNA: TGTGCCAGCAGCGAACAGGGCTCCTATAATTCACCCCTCCACTTT. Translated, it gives CASSEQGSYNSPLHF. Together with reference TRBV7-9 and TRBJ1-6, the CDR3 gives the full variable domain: DTGVSQNPRHKITKRGQNVTFRCDPISEHNRLYWYRQTLGQGPEFLTYFQNEAQLEKSRLLSDRFSAERPKGSFSTLEIQRTEQGDSAMYLCASSEQGSYNSPLHFGNGTRLTVT.

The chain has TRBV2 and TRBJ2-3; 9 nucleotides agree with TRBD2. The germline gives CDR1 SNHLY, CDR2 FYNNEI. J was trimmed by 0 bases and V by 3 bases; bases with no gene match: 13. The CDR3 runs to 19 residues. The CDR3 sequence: CASSDLVEGLAGSTDTQYF. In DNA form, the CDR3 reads TGTGCCAGCAGTGACCTCGTGGAGGGGCTAGCGGGAAGCACAGATACGCAGTATTTT.

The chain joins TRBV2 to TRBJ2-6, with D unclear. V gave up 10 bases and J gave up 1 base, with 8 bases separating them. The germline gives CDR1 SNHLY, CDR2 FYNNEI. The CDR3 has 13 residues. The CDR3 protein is CATKTSGANVLTF. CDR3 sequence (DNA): TGTGCCACAAAAACATCTGGGGCCAACGTCCTGACTTTC.

The CDR3 region is CASSPRAASGELFF. DNA for the CDR3: TGTGCCAGCAGCCCGAGGGCGGCGTCCGGGGAGCTGTTTTTT. The chain combines TRBV7-8 with TRBJ2-2; D is perhaps TRBD2 (5 bases). CDR3 size: 14 residues. The V gene lost 5 bases and the J gene lost 6 bases, with 13 bases spanning the gap. Germline loops: CDR1 SGHVS, CDR2 FQNEAQ.

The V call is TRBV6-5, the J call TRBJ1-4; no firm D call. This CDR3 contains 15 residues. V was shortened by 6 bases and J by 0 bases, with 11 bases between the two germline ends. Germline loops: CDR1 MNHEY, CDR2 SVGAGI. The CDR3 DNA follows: TGTGCCAGCAGGGAGAGGCCTGCAACTAATGAAAAACTGTTTTTT. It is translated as CASRERPATNEKLFF.

Here the CDR3 reads CASTLTSGGPGDTQYF. The CDR3, as DNA: TGTGCCAGCACCTTAACTAGCGGGGGGCCCGGGGATACGCAGTATTTT. The chain combines TRBV3-1 (or the pseudogene TRBV3-2) with TRBJ2-3; 12 bases line up with TRBD2. The CDR3 consists of 16 residues. Germline CDR1 and CDR2: LGHDT and YNNKEL (reference sequence). V shed 7 bases, J shed 6 bases, and the junction held 11 bases outside the gene matches.

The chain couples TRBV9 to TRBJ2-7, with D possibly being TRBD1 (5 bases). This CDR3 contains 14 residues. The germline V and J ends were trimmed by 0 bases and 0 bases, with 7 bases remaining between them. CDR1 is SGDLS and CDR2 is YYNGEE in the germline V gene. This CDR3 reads CASSVAQASYEQYF. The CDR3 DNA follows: TGTGCCAGCAGCGTAGCACAGGCCTCCTACGAGCAGTACTTC.

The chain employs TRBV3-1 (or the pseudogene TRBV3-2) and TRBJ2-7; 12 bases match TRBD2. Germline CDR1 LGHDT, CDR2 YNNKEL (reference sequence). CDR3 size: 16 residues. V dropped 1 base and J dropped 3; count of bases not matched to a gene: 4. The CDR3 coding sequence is TGTGCCAGCAGCCAAGGACTAGCGGGGGTAGTCTACGAGCAGTACTTC. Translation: CASSQGLAGVVYEQYF.

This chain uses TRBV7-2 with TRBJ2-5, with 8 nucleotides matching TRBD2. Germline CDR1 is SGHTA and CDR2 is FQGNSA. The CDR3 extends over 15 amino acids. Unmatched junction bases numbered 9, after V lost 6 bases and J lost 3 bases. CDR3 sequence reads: CASRGTRRLEETQYF. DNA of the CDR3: TGTGCCAGCAGAGGGACTAGGCGGCTGGAAGAGACCCAGTACTTC.

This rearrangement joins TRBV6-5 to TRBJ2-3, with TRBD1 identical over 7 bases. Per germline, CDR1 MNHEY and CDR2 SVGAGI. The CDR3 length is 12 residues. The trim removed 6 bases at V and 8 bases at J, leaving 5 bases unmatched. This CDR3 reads CASRTQGTTQYF. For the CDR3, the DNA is TGTGCCAGCAGAACACAGGGGACTACGCAGTATTTT.

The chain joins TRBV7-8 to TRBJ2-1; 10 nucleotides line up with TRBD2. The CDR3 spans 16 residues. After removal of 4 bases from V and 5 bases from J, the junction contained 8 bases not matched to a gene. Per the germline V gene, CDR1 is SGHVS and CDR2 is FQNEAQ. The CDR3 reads CASSSSLAGVNNEQFF. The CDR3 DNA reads TGTGCCAGCAGCTCTTCTCTAGCGGGGGTCAACAATGAGCAGTTCTTC.

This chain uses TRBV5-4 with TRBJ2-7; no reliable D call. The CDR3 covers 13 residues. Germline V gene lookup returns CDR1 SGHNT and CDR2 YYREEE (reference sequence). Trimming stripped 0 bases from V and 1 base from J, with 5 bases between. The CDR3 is CASSLAGSYEQYF. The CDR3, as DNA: TGTGCCAGCAGCTTGGCCGGGTCCTACGAGCAGTACTTC.

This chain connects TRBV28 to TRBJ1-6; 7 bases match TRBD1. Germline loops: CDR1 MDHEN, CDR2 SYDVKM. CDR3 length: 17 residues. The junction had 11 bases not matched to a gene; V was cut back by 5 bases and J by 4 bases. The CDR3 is CASSPSGTEGYNSPLHF. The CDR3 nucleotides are TGTGCCAGCAGTCCATCCGGGACAGAGGGTTATAATTCACCCCTCCACTTT.

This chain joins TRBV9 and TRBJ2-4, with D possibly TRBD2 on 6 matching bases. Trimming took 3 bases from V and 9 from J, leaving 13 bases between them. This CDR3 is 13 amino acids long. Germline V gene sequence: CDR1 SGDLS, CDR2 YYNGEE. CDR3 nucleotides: TGTGCCAGCAGCGAACGACTAGTTTCCATTCAGTACTTC. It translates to CASSERLVSIQYF. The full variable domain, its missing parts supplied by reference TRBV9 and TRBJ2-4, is DSGVTQTPKHLITATGQRVTLRCSPRSGDLSVYWYQQSLDQGLQFLIQYYNGEERAKGNILERFSAQQFPDLHSELNLSSLELGDSALYFCASSERLVSIQYFGAGTRLSVL.

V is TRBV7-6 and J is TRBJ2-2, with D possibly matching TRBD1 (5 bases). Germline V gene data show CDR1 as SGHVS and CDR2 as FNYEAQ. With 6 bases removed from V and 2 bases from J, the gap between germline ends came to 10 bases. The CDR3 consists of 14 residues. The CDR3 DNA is TGTGCCAGCAGTTTGACAGTAAACACCGGGGAGCTGTTTTTT. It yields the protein CASSLTVNTGELFF.

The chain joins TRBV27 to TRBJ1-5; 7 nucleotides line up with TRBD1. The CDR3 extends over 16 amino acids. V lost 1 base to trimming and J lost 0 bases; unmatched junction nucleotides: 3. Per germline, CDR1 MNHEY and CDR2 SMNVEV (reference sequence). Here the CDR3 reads CASSLWGQPSNQPQHF. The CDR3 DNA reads TGTGCCAGCAGTTTATGGGGACAGCCTAGCAATCAGCCCCAGCATTTT.

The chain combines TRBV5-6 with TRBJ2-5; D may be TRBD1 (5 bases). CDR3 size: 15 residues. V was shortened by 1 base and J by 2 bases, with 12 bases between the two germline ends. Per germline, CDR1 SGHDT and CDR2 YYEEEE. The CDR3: CASSLIGREQETQYF. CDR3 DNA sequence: TGTGCCAGCAGCTTGATAGGCAGGGAACAAGAGACCCAGTACTTC.

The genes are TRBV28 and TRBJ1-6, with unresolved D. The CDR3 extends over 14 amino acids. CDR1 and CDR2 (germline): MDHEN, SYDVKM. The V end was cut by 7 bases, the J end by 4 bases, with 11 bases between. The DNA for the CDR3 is TGTGCCAGCATCACCGGGTCATATAATTCACCCCTCCACTTT. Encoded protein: CASITGSYNSPLHF.

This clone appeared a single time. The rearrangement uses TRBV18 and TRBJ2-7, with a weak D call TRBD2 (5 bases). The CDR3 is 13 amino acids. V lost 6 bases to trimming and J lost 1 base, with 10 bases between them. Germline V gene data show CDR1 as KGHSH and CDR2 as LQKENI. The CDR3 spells CASSLTSSYEQYF. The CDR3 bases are TGTGCCAGCTCCCTCACTAGTTCCTACGAGCAGTACTTC.

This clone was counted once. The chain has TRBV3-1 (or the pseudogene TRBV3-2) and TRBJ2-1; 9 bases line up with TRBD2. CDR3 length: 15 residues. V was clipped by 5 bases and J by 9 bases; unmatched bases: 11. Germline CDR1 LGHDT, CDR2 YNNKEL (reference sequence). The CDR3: CASSVIAGVRVEQFF. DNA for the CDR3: TGTGCCAGCAGCGTCATAGCGGGAGTTCGTGTTGAGCAGTTCTTC.